Sequencing of this TCR beta chain was carried out in a study of cytomegalovirus exposure and HLA in healthy donors. Germline values: CDR1 SGDLS, CDR2 YYNGEE. Losses at the gene ends were 3 bases for V and 6 bases for J; bases not matched to a gene: 9. This CDR3 is built from 16 residues. With respect to this clone: The antigen remains unidentified.

Researchers ran the PCR with 60 Vbeta and 13 Jbeta primers. Assay: immunoSEQ multiplex PCR; the TCRdb copy retains only in-frame clones and omits some. Among about 110,000 clones, roughly 87% were seen once, and the ten largest hold less than 3.5%. Study results and caveats: The authors listed approximately 150 TCR beta chains as cytomegalovirus-associated. Sequencing probably produced one cluster of sequence variants that were highly shared. As a later analysis revealed, most CMV-associated TCR beta chains appeared HLA-restricted.

Sequences were obtained from PBMCs. This chain joins TRBV9 and TRBJ2-3; 11 bases map to TRBD2. The clonotype originates from a man aged 30-40 years in good health and CMV-seropositive. The CDR3: CASSAGSGGAKDTQYF. As DNA, the CDR3 is TGTGCCAGCAGCGCCGGTAGCGGGGGGGCCAAGGATACGCAGTATTTT.